This TCR beta chain was obtained from a study of blood T cell repertoires in COVID-19 (dated by TCRdb to 2018 to 2020). Background on the whole study: Samples covering the acute and convalescent phases of COVID-19 were provided by collaborators in the United States, Italy and Spain. The prospective study material was composed of cDNA or gDNA derived from T cells, B-cell-depleted T cells, or PBMCs. Deeply sampled blood TCRbeta repertoires from subjects exposed to, actively infected with, or recovered from COVID-19 were included in the dataset. A freely available public database, intended as a resource for researchers studying the immune response to SARS-CoV-2, is where the repertoires were released. The samples were drawn from the first 160 participants of the ongoing ImmuneRACE study and from under 1,500 subjects provided by 6 global collaborators. Nearly every sample came with metadata listing a de-identified subject ID, COVID-19 status, age in years and sex. Where available, HLA class I and class II types were obtained from metadata supplied by the sample provider rather than from assay-based typing.

TCRbeta CDR3 regions were amplified from genomic DNA by means of the immunoSEQ Assay, a bias-controlled multiplex PCR. Under the source paper's analysis protocol: The number of nucleated cells in each sample was estimated by amplification of reference gene primers within the assay. Sequence reads were collapsed and filtered to measure the absolute abundance of every unique TCRbeta CDR3 rearrangement. Productive Simpson clonality was computed per sample as the square root of Simpson's diversity index over productive rearrangements. TCRdb took this table from immuneACCESS and kept in-frame rearrangements with V and J called. Such tables lack part of the clones; where checked against another copy, unresolved V genes explain under half of the gap, and the rest is unexplained. The DNA was the basis for D and trimming; V, J and clone size are from that table. Here the sample has roughly 40,000 clones; 80% to 90% occur a single time. The top ten clones comprise 6.2% of the sample.

Results and caveats for the whole study, not just this receptor: The quantity of clinical and demographic metadata differed by source and by participant and was supplied without curation.

The collaborating institutions used their own protocols to collect whole blood in K2EDTA tubes. For TCRbeta analysis, collaborators shipped samples as frozen whole blood, isolated PBMCs, or DNA extracted from either of those sample types. Concerning this clone: The clone's antigen remains unknown. Base qualities are not at hand, and no much larger clone is one base apart.

Reading from cysteine to phenylalanine, the CDR3 counts 14 amino acids. Only CDR3 DNA is held: 42 bases, read in frame from base 1. At the junction V is shortened by 5 bases and J by 12 bases; bases outside the gene matches: 11. From the germline V gene (reference sequence), CDR1 is MNHNY and CDR2 is SVGAGI. The sequenced sample consisted of peripheral blood. The receptor comes from a human donor in a cohort sampled during active COVID-19. The V and J segments used are TRBV6-6 and TRBJ2-7, with 12 bases aligning to TRBD1. The DNA sequence follows: TGTGCCAGCAGTCACCGGGACAGGGGGCGCGTTCTGTACTTC. This is translated as CASSHRDRGRVLYF.